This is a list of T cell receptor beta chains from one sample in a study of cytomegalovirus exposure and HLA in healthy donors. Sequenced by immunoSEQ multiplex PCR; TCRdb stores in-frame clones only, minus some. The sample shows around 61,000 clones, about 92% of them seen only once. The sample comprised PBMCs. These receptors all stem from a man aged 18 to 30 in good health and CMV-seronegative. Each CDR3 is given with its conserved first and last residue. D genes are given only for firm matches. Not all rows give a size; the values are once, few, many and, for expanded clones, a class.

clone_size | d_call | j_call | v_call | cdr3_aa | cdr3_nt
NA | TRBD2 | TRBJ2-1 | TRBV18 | CASSPAGGPRNEQFF | TGTGCCAGCTCACCGGCGGGAGGGCCCCGCAATGAGCAGTTCTTC
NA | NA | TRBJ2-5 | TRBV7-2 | CASSYRVQETQYF | TGTGCCAGCAGTTACAGGGTCCAAGAGACCCAGTACTTC
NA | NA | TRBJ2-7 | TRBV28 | CASSFGYGTYEQYF | TGTGCCAGCAGTTTTGGTTACGGGACCTACGAGCAGTACTTC
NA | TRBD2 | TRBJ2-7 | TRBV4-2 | CASSQQASGSYEQYF | TGTGCCAGCAGCCAACAGGCTAGCGGCTCCTACGAGCAGTACTTC
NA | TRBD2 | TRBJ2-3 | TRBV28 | CASSSGLAGGWGTDTQYF | TGTGCCAGCAGTTCGGGACTAGCGGGAGGGTGGGGCACAGATACGCAGTATTTT
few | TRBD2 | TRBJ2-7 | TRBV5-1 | CASSAGTSGYEQYF | TGCGCCAGCAGCGCCGGGACTAGCGGCTACGAGCAGTACTTC
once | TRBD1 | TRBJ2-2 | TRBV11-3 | CASSFSPGQGNTGELFF | TGTGCCAGCAGCTTTTCTCCGGGACAGGGTAACACCGGGGAGCTGTTTTTT
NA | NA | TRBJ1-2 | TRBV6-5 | CASSPLQVYYGYTF | TGTGCCAGCAGCCCCCTACAGGTTTACTATGGCTACACCTTC
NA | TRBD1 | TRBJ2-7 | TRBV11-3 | CASSIDRGSEQYF | TGTGCCAGCAGCATCGACAGGGGAAGCGAGCAGTACTTC
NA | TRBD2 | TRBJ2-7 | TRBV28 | CASSPSLAGGEQYF | TGTGCCAGCAGTCCCTCTCTAGCGGGAGGCGAGCAGTACTTC
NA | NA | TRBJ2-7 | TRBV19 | CASSIQATGEQYF | TGTGCCAGTAGTATCCAGGCAACCGGCGAGCAGTACTTC
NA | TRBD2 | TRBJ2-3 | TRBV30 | CAWRDAGPSGFPDTQYF | TGTGCCTGGAGGGATGCTGGGCCTAGCGGGTTTCCAGATACGCAGTATTTT
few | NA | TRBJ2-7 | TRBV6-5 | CASRTRAINSYEQYF | TGTGCCAGCAGAACCAGGGCTATTAACTCCTACGAGCAGTACTTC
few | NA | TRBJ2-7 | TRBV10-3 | CAISEAGQESQYF | TGTGCCATCAGTGAAGCGGGACAGGAAAGTCAGTACTTC
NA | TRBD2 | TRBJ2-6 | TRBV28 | CASIGGGITGANVLTF | TGTGCCAGCATCGGGGGAGGGATCACTGGGGCCAACGTCCTGACTTTC
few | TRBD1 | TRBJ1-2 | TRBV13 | CASSRNRGLYGYTF | TGTGCCAGCAGCCGGAACAGGGGTTTGTATGGCTACACCTTC
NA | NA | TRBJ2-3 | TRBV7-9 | CASSPGLITDTQYF | TGTGCCAGCAGCCCGGGACTGATTACAGATACGCAGTATTTT
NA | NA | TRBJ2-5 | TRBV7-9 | CASSPRQAAKGQETQYF | TGTGCCAGCAGCCCCAGACAGGCTGCCAAGGGGCAAGAGACCCAGTACTTC
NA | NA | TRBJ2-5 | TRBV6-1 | CASTSNSLGTQYF | TGTGCCAGCACTTCGAACAGCTTAGGGACCCAGTACTTC
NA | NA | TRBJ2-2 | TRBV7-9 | CASSLAPRELFF | TGTGCCAGCAGCTTAGCCCCTCGGGAGCTGTTTTTT
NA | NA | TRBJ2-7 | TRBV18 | CASSPIRREGYEQYF | TGTGCCAGCTCACCTATCCGCAGGGAAGGTTACGAGCAGTACTTC
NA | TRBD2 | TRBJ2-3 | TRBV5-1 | CASSLGPSGRGTDTQYF | TGCGCCAGCAGCTTGGGACCCAGCGGGAGGGGCACAGATACGCAGTATTTT
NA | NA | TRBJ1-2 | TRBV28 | CASSLPYRTGYGYTF | TGTGCCAGCAGTTTACCTTACAGAACTGGCTATGGCTACACCTTC
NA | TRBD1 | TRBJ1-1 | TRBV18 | CASSQGAGTEAFF | TGTGCCAGCTCCCAGGGGGCAGGAACTGAAGCTTTCTTT
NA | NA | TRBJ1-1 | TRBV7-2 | CASSSPDRLNTEAFF | TGTGCCAGCAGCTCCCCCGACAGGCTCAACACTGAAGCTTTCTTT
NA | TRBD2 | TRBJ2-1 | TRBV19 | CASASDGRNEQFF | TGTGCCAGTGCCAGCGACGGGAGGAATGAGCAGTTCTTC
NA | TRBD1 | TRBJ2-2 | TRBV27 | CASRRRGQGSLHLSSGELFF | TGTGCCAGCAGAAGGAGGGGACAGGGGTCCCTTCATTTGTCTTCCGGGGAGCTGTTTTTT
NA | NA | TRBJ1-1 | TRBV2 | CASVLSTEAFF | TGTGCCAGTGTCCTTAGCACTGAAGCTTTCTTT
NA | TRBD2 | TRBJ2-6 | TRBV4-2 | CASSLTGLAGSSSGANVLTF | TGTGCCAGCAGCCTAACGGGACTAGCGGGATCAAGCTCTGGGGCCAACGTCCTGACTTTC
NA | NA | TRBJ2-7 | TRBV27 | CASSRAGHNYEQYF | TGTGCCAGCAGCCGAGCGGGACATAACTACGAGCAGTACTTC
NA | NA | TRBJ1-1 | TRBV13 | CASSLRRSGNTEAFF | TGTGCCAGCAGTTTAAGGAGAAGCGGGAACACTGAAGCTTTCTTT
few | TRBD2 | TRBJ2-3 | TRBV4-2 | CASSQELAGGTDTQYF | TGTGCCAGCAGCCAAGAGCTAGCGGGAGGCACAGATACGCAGTATTTT
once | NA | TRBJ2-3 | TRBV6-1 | CASSLRLPPDTQYF | TGTGCCAGCAGTCTTCGACTCCCTCCAGATACGCAGTATTTT
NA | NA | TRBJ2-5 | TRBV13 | CASSLRGETQYF | TGTGCCAGCAGCTTAAGGGGGGAGACCCAGTACTTC
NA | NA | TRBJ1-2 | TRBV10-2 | CASSESGEYGYTF | TGCGCCAGCAGTGAGTCCGGGGAGTATGGCTACACCTTC
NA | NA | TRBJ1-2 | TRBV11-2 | CASSLGLGDSSNYGYTF | TGTGCCAGCAGCTTAGGGCTCGGCGACTCCTCTAACTATGGCTACACCTTC
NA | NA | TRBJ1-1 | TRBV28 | CASSLFRNTEAFF | TGTGCCAGCAGTTTGTTTCGGAACACTGAAGCTTTCTTT
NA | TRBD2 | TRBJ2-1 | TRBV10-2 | CASRLLAGGPDEQFF | TGCGCCAGCAGGCTACTAGCGGGAGGGCCTGATGAGCAGTTCTTC
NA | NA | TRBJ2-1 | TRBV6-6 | CASSYGRETYNEQFF | TGTGCCAGCAGTTACGGACGGGAGACTTACAATGAGCAGTTCTTC
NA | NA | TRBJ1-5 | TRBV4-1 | CASSQVEGGNQPQHF | TGCGCCAGCAGCCAAGTTGAAGGAGGCAATCAGCCCCAGCATTTT
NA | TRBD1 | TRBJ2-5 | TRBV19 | CASTFSDRGFQTQYF | TGTGCCAGTACCTTTTCGGACAGGGGTTTTCAGACCCAGTACTTC
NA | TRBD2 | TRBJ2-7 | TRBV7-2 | CASSEGLAGAYEQYF | TGTGCCAGCAGCGAGGGACTAGCGGGGGCCTACGAGCAGTACTTC